This paragraph covers one T cell receptor (beta chain) sequence. This sample is part of a study of T-cell reconstitution after alpha-beta-depleted transplantation in children. Unique molecular identifiers were incorporated during preparation of the TCRbeta library. MiXCR was run by TCRdb on the PCR reads, yielding one entry per CDR3 protein. The profile covers approximately 240,000 distinct CDR3 sequences, with 8% to 9.5% appearing a single time and about 6% taken by the ten largest. This TCR derives from a human donor who donated a stem cell graft to a child with acute lymphoblastic leukemia. Sequencing was performed on PBMCs from the stem cell graft donor, taken from the stem cell graft.

CDR3 loop: CASHGTSGADTQYF. The CDR3 region has the DNA TGTGCCAGCCACGGGACTAGCGGCGCAGATACGCAGTATTTT. V usage is TRBV11-2 and J usage is TRBJ2-3; 11 positions agree with TRBD2. J was trimmed by 4 bases and V by 8 bases; bases with no gene match: 5. Germline V CDR1 and CDR2: SGHAT, FQNNGV. This CDR3 region has 14 residues.